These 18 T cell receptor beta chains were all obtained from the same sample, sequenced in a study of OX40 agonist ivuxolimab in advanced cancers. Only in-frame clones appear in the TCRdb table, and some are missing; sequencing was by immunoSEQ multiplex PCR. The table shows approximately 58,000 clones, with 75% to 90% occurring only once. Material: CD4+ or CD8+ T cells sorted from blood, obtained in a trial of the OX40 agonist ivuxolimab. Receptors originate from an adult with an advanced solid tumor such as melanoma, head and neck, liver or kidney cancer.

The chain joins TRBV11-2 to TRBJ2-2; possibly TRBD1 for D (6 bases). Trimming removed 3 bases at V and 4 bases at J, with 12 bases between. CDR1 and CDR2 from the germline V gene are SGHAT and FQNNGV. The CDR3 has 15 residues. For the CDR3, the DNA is TGTGCCAGCAGCTTTGGGGGCTCTGGCACCGGGGAGCTGTTTTTT. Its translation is CASSFGGSGTGELFF.

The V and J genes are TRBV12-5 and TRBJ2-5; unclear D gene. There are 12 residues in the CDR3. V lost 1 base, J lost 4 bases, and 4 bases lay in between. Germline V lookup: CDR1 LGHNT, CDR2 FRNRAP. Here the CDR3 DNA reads TGTGCTAGTGGTTTGGATGTAGAGACCCAGTACTTC. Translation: CASGLDVETQYF.

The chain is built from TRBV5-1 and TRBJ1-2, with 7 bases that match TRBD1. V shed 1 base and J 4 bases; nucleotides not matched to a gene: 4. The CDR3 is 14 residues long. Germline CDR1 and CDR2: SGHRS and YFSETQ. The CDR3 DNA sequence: TGCGCCAGCAGCTTGACGACAGGGTCCTATGGCTACACCTTC. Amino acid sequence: CASSLTTGSYGYTF.

The CDR3 here is CASSLTSGGQPQHF. CDR3 nucleotide sequence: TGTGCCAGCAGCTTAACCTCGGGTGGGCAGCCCCAGCATTTT. This chain connects TRBV7-3 to TRBJ1-5; D gene uncertain. The V gene's germline CDR1 is SGHTA and CDR2 FQGTGA. Trimming left V 0 bases short and J 7 bases short, with 10 bases between. There are 14 residues in the CDR3.

CDR3 sequence reads: CASSQIAEETQYF. CDR3 nucleotide sequence: TGTGCCAGCAGCCAGATAGCGGAAGAGACCCAGTACTTC. The rearrangement uses TRBV5-4 and TRBJ2-5; D is perhaps TRBD2 (6 bases). Germline V gives CDR1 SGHNT, CDR2 YYREEE (reference sequence). The CDR3 is 13 amino acids. The V gene lost 4 bases and the J gene lost 3 bases, with 10 bases spanning the gap.

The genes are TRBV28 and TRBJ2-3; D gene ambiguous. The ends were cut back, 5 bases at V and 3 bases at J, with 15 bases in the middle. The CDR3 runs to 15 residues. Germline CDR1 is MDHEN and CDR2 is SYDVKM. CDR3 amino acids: CASSLSIKRTDTQYF. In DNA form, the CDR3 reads TGTGCCAGCAGTCTCTCTATAAAGAGGACAGATACGCAGTATTTT.

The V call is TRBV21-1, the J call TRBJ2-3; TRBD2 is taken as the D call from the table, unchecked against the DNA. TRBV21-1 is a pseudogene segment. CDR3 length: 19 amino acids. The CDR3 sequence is CASSNPPATSGRAMDTQYF. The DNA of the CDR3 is TGTGCCAGCAGCAACCCCCCCGCGACTAGCGGGAGGGCCATGGATACGCAGTATTTT.

CDR3 in amino acids: CASSVERTASYEQYF. CDR3 DNA: TGTGCCAGCAGCGTAGAGAGGACAGCCTCCTACGAGCAGTACTTC. V is TRBV9 and J is TRBJ2-7; the D gene is possibly TRBD1 (6 bases). Per the germline V gene, CDR1 is SGDLS and CDR2 is YYNGEE. Trimming pared 0 bases from V and 0 bases from J, leaving 10 bases between. The CDR3 is made up of 15 amino acids.

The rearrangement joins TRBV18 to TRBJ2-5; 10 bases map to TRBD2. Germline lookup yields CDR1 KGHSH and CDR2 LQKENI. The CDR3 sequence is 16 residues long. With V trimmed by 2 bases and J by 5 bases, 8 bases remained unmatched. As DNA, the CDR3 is TGTGCCAGCTCACCATCGGTAGCGGGAGGTGTGGAGACCCAGTACTTC. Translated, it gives CASSPSVAGGVETQYF. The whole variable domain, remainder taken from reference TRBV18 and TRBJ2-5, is NAGVMQNPRHLVRRRGQEARLRCSPMKGHSHVYWYRQLPEEGLKFMVYLQKENIIDESGMPKERFSAEFPKEGPSILRIQQVVRGDSAAYFCASSPSVAGGVETQYFGPGTRLLVL.

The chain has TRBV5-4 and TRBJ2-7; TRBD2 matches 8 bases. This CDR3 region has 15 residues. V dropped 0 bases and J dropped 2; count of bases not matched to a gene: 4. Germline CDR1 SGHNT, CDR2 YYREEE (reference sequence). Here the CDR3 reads CASSLGLAGTYEQYF. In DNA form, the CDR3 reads TGTGCCAGCAGCTTGGGGCTAGCGGGTACCTACGAGCAGTACTTC.

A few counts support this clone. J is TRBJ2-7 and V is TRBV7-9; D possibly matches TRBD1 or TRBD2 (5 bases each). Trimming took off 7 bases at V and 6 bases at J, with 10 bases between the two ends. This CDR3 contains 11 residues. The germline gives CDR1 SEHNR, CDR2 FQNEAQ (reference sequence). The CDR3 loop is CASTKRGEQYF. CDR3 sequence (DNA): TGTGCCAGCACGAAGAGGGGCGAGCAGTACTTC. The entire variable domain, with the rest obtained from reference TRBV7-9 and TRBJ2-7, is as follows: DTGVSQNPRHKITKRGQNVTFRCDPISEHNRLYWYRQTLGQGPEFLTYFQNEAQLEKSRLLSDRFSAERPKGSFSTLEIQRTEQGDSAMYLCASTKRGEQYFGPGTRLTVT.

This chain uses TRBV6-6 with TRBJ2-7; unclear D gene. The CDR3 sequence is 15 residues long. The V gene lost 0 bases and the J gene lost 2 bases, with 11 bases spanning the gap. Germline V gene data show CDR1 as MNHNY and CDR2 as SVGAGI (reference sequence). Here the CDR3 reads CASSYSTSRTYEQYF. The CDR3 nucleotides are TGTGCCAGCAGTTACTCAACCTCTAGAACCTACGAGCAGTACTTC.

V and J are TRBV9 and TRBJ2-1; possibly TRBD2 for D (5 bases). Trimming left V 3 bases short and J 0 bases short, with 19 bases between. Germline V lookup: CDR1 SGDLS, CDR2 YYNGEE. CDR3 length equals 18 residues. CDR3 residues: CASSEQPLRGSSYNEQFF. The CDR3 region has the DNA TGTGCCAGCAGCGAACAACCTTTGAGAGGGAGCTCCTACAATGAGCAGTTCTTC.

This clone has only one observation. CDR3: CASSLQLVNEQFF. In nucleotides, the CDR3 is TGCGCCAGCAGCCTACAACTAGTTAATGAGCAGTTCTTC. The rearrangement joins TRBV5-1 to TRBJ2-1; maybe TRBD2 (5 bases). Trimming took off 4 bases at V and 7 bases at J, with 12 bases between the two ends. Germline V CDR1 and CDR2: SGHRS, YFSETQ. This CDR3 is built from 13 residues.

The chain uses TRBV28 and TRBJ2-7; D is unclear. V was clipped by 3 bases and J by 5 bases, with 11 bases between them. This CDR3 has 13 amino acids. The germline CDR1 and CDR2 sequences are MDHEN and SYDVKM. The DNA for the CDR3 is TGTGCCAGCAGTTTGGTCTATGGGGACGAGCAGTACTTC. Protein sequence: CASSLVYGDEQYF. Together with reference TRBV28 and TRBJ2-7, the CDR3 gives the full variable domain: DVKVTQSSRYLVKRTGEKVFLECVQDMDHENMFWYRQDPGLGLRLIYFSYDVKMKEKGDIPEGYSVSREKKERFSLILESASTNQTSMYLCASSLVYGDEQYFGPGTRLTVT.

This CDR3 reads CASSPDREETQYF. The CDR3 bases are TGTGCCAGCAGCCCCGACAGGGAGGAAACGCAGTATTTT. V usage is TRBV11-3 and J usage is TRBJ2-3; weak D call: TRBD1 (7 bases). Trimming cost V 5 bases and J 9 bases, with 15 bases left between them. The CDR3 extends over 13 amino acids. Germline CDR1 reads SGHNT; CDR2 reads YENEEA. The full variable domain, with the rest looked up from reference TRBV11-3 and TRBJ2-3, is EAGVVQSPRYKIIEKKQPVAFWCNPISGHNTLYWYLQNLGQGPELLIRYENEEAVDDSQLPKDRFSAERLKGVDSTLKIQPAELGDSAVYLCASSPDREETQYFGPGTRLTVL.

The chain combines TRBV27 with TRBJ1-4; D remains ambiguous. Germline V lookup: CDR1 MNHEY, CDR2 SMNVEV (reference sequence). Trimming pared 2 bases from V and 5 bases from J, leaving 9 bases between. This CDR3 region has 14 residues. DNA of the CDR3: TGTGCCAGCAGTTTACGGGCAGAGAATGAAAAACTGTTTTTT. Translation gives CASSLRAENEKLFF.

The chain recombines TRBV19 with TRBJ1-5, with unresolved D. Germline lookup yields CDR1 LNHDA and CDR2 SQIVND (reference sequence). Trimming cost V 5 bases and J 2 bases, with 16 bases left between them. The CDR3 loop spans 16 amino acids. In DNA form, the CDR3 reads TGTGCCAGTAGTTTGGGCAGTCTTAGGGGCAATCAGCCCCAGCATTTT. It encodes CASSLGSLRGNQPQHF.